Listed below are T cell receptor beta chains from one sample, sequenced in a study of beta chain features in type 1 diabetes. Clones were read by immunoSEQ multiplex PCR, and TCRdb kept only the in-frame ones, dropping some. The repertoire holds a few hundred thousand clones, with roughly an eighth as singletons. Sequenced sample: naive CD4+ T cells from blood. The receptors shown here come from a man under 40 with type 1 diabetes. Each CDR3 is given with its conserved first and last residue. Fields, in order: clone size, V gene, J gene, CDR3 protein. Not all rows give a size; the values are once, few, many and, for expanded clones, a class.

-	TRBV15	TRBJ2-2	CATKTSASVVTGELFF
-	TRBV19	TRBJ1-1	CASSPQTGVEAFF
few	TRBV5-1	TRBJ2-7	CASLRSSTYEQYF
few	TRBV27	TRBJ1-1	CASTGPNTEAFF
few	TRBV21-1	TRBJ2-5	CASPEGEETQYF
few	TRBV15	TRBJ2-5	CATSESTGGTQYF
few	TRBV28	TRBJ2-6	CASSFIEAGANVLTF
few	TRBV7-6	TRBJ1-1	CASSPQPENTEAFF
-	TRBV9	TRBJ2-1	CASGKSSGPREQFF
-	TRBV6-6	TRBJ2-3	CASSFRGATYTDTQYF
-	TRBV7-2	TRBJ2-7	CASSRRADEQYF
few	TRBV28	TRBJ2-6	CASSFGLSGANVLTF
-	TRBV14	TRBJ2-1	CASSQGTSSVYNEQFF
-	TRBV4-1	TRBJ2-1	CASSQQKGQNNEQFF
few	TRBV29-1	-	CSVEKSLSYEQYF
few	TRBV10-3	TRBJ2-7	CAINTGASGGSYEQYF
-	TRBV28	TRBJ2-4	CASSFTSGNGAKNIQYF
-	TRBV7-3	TRBJ2-3	CASSLSAGGSTDTQYF
-	TRBV4-3	TRBJ2-1	CASSQDARQKTYNEQFF
few	TRBV18	TRBJ2-1	CASSPSPGTGVEQFF
-	TRBV28	TRBJ1-2	CASSFRGFDGYTF
-	TRBV5-1	TRBJ2-2	CASSLRLAGGGELFF
few	TRBV25-1	TRBJ1-5	CASSKTGLNQPQHF
few	TRBV28	TRBJ2-1	CASRTSGRAHEQFF
few	TRBV7-3	TRBJ2-3	CASSPGTNTDTQYF
-	TRBV5-1	TRBJ2-5	CASSSGLAGGPGQETQYF
-	TRBV7-2	TRBJ1-1	CASSLLGQNTEAFF
-	TRBV9	TRBJ2-7	CASSVEPGKAYEQYF
few	TRBV7-9	TRBJ1-2	CASSPSGVYGYTF
-	TRBV28	TRBJ2-7	CASTQGSSITKQYF
-	TRBV4-2	TRBJ1-4	CASSTRKGANEKLFF
few	TRBV19	TRBJ1-5	CASSRRAGVGSDQPQHF
-	TRBV29-1	TRBJ2-3	CSVRSGTPTDTQYF
few	TRBV5-1	TRBJ2-7	CASRSLDNSYEQYF
-	TRBV7-3	TRBJ2-3	CASSRQGADTQYF
few	TRBV19	TRBJ1-1	CASSIVDTVNTEAFF
-	TRBV5-6	TRBJ2-7	CASSFNYEQYF
few	TRBV30	TRBJ1-5	CAWSSGQPNQPQHF
-	TRBV29-1	TRBJ1-1	CSVTPGGYTEAFF
few	TRBV4-3	TRBJ2-7	CASSQDRGARPSYEQYF
few	TRBV2	TRBJ2-2	CASNTVAGGAGELFF
few	TRBV4-3	TRBJ1-1	CASSQDWVQAEAFF
-	TRBV4-2	TRBJ2-1	CASSLIGLAGAPEQFF